One sample yielded the 28 T cell receptor beta chains listed below, sequenced in a study of T cell repertoires in aging, cancer and after chemotherapy. Multiplex touch-down PCR with TRB-A/B primers amplified rearranged V-D-J TRB sequences. TCRdb itself ran the multiplex PCR reads through MiXCR, one entry per CDR3 protein. This table has 9,000 to 9,500 distinct CDR3 sequences, about 35% appearing once. Peripheral blood genomic DNA, not sorted cells or RNA, was the template. Input material: blood. All receptors derive from a human donor in good health.

Notes on this clonotype: Just one base apart from a much larger clone, this may be a read error. The gene calls are TRBV29-1 and TRBJ2-1, with 9 bases fitting TRBD2. The CDR3 loop spans 14 amino acids. The V gene's germline CDR1 is SQVTM and CDR2 ANQGSEA. The trim removed 4 bases at V and 13 bases at J, leaving 14 bases unmatched. The CDR3 DNA is TGCAGCGTTGCCCCGGGACTAGCTAGTGAGACCCAGTTCTTC. It encodes CSVAPGLASETQFF.

This clonotype was counted only a few times. The V gene is TRBV7-9, the J gene TRBJ2-1, with D maybe TRBD2 (7 bases). This CDR3 contains 14 residues. CDR1 and CDR2 (germline): SEHNR, FQNEAQ (reference sequence). V lost 0 bases to trimming and J lost 7 bases, with 10 bases between them. As DNA, the CDR3 is TGTGCCAGCAGCTTAGCGGGGGGGCCTAATGAGCAGTTCTTC. The encoded protein is CASSLAGGPNEQFF.

The genes are TRBV14 and TRBJ2-1, with 13 bases identical to TRBD2. The CDR3 length is 19 residues. CDR1 SGHDN and CDR2 FVKESK come from the germline V gene. The V segment lost 3 bases and the J segment 5 bases; nucleotides outside the gene matches: 13. CDR3 nucleotide sequence: TGTGCCAGCAGCCAGTTACTAGCGGGGGGGCTCCTCCTAAACAATGAGCAGTTCTTC. Amino acids: CASSQLLAGGLLLNNEQFF.

The J gene is TRBJ2-5, the V gene TRBV20-1; 14 bases are shared with TRBD2. The ends lost 3 bases at V and 1 base at J; junction bases unmatched: 10. Germline loops: CDR1 DFQATT, CDR2 SNEGSKA (reference sequence). The CDR3 extends over 18 amino acids. CDR3 residues: CSASRGTSGGLSQETQYF. In nucleotides, the CDR3 is TGCAGTGCTAGTCGCGGGACTAGCGGGGGTCTCTCCCAAGAGACCCAGTACTTC.

Only a few counts were recorded for this clonotype. The rearrangement uses TRBV7-2 and TRBJ1-2, with TRBD1 matching over 9 bases. The CDR3 sequence is 16 residues long. Germline lookup yields CDR1 SGHTA and CDR2 FQGNSA. Trimming took 1 base from V and 7 from J; bases not matched to a gene: 10. The CDR3 here is CASSLGDRVLRGGYTF. CDR3 coding DNA: TGTGCCAGCAGCTTAGGGGACAGGGTTCTAAGGGGTGGCTACACCTTC.

This clonotype was seen a handful of times. The rearrangement links TRBV6-5 to TRBJ1-2; D possibly corresponds to TRBD1 (5 bases). V was pared by 0 bases and J by 8 bases, with 10 bases between. CDR1 MNHEY and CDR2 SVGAGI come from the germline V gene. The CDR3 contains 13 residues. CDR3 in DNA: TGTGCCAGCAGTTACTCGACGGGGGGAGGCTACACCTTC. Protein: CASSYSTGGGYTF.

This chain connects TRBV20-1 to TRBJ2-3, with 14 bases matching TRBD2. V was pared by 5 bases and J by 0 bases, with 4 bases of the junction left unmatched. Per germline, CDR1 DFQATT and CDR2 SNEGSKA (reference sequence). This CDR3 has 16 amino acids. The CDR3: CSASGLAGGSTDTQYF. In nucleotides, the CDR3 is TGCAGTGCTTCCGGACTAGCGGGGGGTAGCACAGATACGCAGTATTTT.

This clonotype was recorded a few times. The rearrangement joins TRBV7-2 to TRBJ1-2, with D possibly matching TRBD1 (5 bases). The germline gives CDR1 SGHTA, CDR2 FQGNSA. CDR3 length: 13 residues. Trimming took 2 bases from V and 8 from J, leaving 12 bases between them. The CDR3 region is CASSLKPGNGYTF. The CDR3 DNA is TGTGCCAGCAGCTTAAAGCCAGGGAACGGCTACACCTTC.

This clonotype was counted a few times. The chain combines TRBV19 with TRBJ1-6, with TRBD1 matching 8 bases. CDR3 length: 14 residues. The V segment lost 5 bases and the J segment 8 bases; nucleotides outside the gene matches: 5. In germline, CDR1 is LNHDA, CDR2 SQIVND (reference sequence). The CDR3 is CASSLDRVYSPLHF. As DNA, the CDR3 is TGTGCCAGTAGTCTGGACAGGGTTTATTCACCCCTCCACTTT.

The chain combines TRBV6-1 with TRBJ2-3; TRBD1 agrees at 11 bases. Germline CDR1 reads MNHNS; CDR2 reads SASEGT. CDR3 length equals 14 residues. The ends lost 10 bases at V and 3 bases at J; junction bases unmatched: 6. Here the CDR3 reads CAIRRDRGTDTQYF. CDR3 bases: TGTGCCATCCGCCGGGACAGGGGGACAGATACGCAGTATTTT.

The chain's CDR3 is CSASDRYNSPLHF. The DNA for the CDR3 is TGCAGTGCCTCGGACAGGTATAATTCACCCCTCCACTTT. The rearrangement joins TRBV20-1 to TRBJ1-6, with TRBD1 identical over 7 bases. The CDR3 has 13 residues. V was clipped by 6 bases and J by 4 bases; unmatched bases: 3. Germline CDR1 DFQATT, CDR2 SNEGSKA (reference sequence).

V and J are TRBV6-5 and TRBJ2-5; perhaps TRBD1 as D (6 bases). The V and J ends lost 4 bases and 5 bases respectively, with 17 bases between them. In germline, CDR1 is MNHEY, CDR2 SVGAGI. The CDR3 contains 15 residues. The CDR3 reads CASSLSWLDRETQYF. The CDR3 DNA reads TGTGCCAGCAGTTTATCGTGGCTAGACAGGGAGACCCAGTACTTC.

This clonotype is medium-sized (0.01 to 0.1%) in the sample. This chain connects TRBV10-1 to TRBJ2-7; perhaps TRBD1 as D (5 bases). The V end lost 7 bases, the J end lost 7 bases, and 14 bases lay between the germline ends. This CDR3 is built from 12 residues. Germline V gene lookup returns CDR1 WNHNN and CDR2 SYGVQD (reference sequence). CDR3 bases: TGCGCCAGCAACCCCGACAGCCGAGAGCAGTACGTC. It encodes CASNPDSREQYV.

The V call is TRBV12-3 or TRBV12-4, the J call TRBJ1-2; D not resolved. Trimming cost V 5 bases and J 6 bases, with 13 bases left between them. The CDR3 extends over 13 amino acids. CDR3 residues: CASSVGPYDGYTF. CDR3 DNA sequence: TGTGCCAGCAGTGTCGGGCCATACGATGGCTACACCTTC.

V is TRBV7-2 and J is TRBJ1-2; D is perhaps TRBD1 (5 bases). The germline V and J ends were trimmed by 6 bases and 8 bases, with 10 bases remaining between them. Germline V gene data show CDR1 as SGHTA and CDR2 as FQGNSA. The length of the CDR3 is 11 residues. The CDR3 here is CASSLWGGYTF. Here the CDR3 DNA reads TGTGCCAGCAGTTTATGGGGGGGCTACACCTTC.

In its sample, this clonotype is medium-sized (0.01 to 0.1%). The V call is TRBV30, the J call TRBJ2-2, with D hard to call. CDR3 length equals 12 residues. From germline, CDR1 is GTSNPN and CDR2 SVGIG (reference sequence). V gave up 3 bases and J gave up 7 bases, with 9 bases separating them. The CDR3 spells CAWRPHIGELFF. For the CDR3, the DNA is TGTGCCTGGAGACCACACATCGGGGAGCTGTTTTTT.

The chain recombines TRBV6-4 with TRBJ2-6, with 7 bases identical to TRBD1. The CDR3 totals 16 residues. The V and J ends lost 4 bases and 3 bases, in that order; junction bases with no gene match: 6. Looked up from germline, CDR1 is MRHNA and CDR2 is SNTAGT. Written as DNA, the CDR3 is TGTGCCAGCAGTGCTCAGGACAGGAGTGGGGCCAACGTCCTGACTTTC. It encodes CASSAQDRSGANVLTF.

This clonotype is termed medium-sized. The J gene is TRBJ1-2, the V gene TRBV12-3 or TRBV12-4, with a weak D call TRBD1 (5 bases). Deletions cut 5 bases from V and 3 bases from J, with 10 bases between. The CDR3 runs 13 residues. CDR3 region: CASSPRGDYGYTF. CDR3 nucleotide sequence: TGTGCCAGCAGTCCTCGGGGGGACTATGGCTACACCTTC.

The chain joins TRBV14 to TRBJ1-2; D unresolved. The CDR3 covers 15 residues. Trimming took 1 base from V and 7 from J, leaving 16 bases between them. Germline CDR1 is SGHDN and CDR2 is FVKESK. CDR3 region: CASSQVPGGRVGYTF. CDR3 nucleotides: TGTGCCAGCAGCCAAGTACCGGGAGGGCGTGTTGGCTACACCTTC.

The rearrangement links TRBV28 to TRBJ1-5; 7 positions agree with TRBD1. Germline CDR1 reads MDHEN; CDR2 reads SYDVKM. This CDR3 spans 16 amino acids. Germline trimming cut 5 bases from V and 5 bases from J; bases unmatched to any gene: 12. CDR3 nucleotide sequence: TGTGCCAGCAGTCTACAGGTGGAGGGGGCCCATCAGCCCCAGCATTTT. Protein: CASSLQVEGAHQPQHF.

The chain has TRBV6-2 or TRBV6-3 and TRBJ1-2; 11 bases are shared with TRBD1. This CDR3 has 15 residues. Germline CDR1 and CDR2: MNHEY and SVGEGT. V trimming: 8 bases; J trimming: 4 bases; junction bases outside the gene matches: 9. In DNA, the CDR3 is TGTGCCAGCGCCTCTGGACAGGGGGCCGGCTATGGCTACACCTTC. This gives the protein CASASGQGAGYGYTF.

V and J are TRBV4-1 and TRBJ2-2; the D gene is possibly TRBD2 (5 bases). This CDR3 region has 18 residues. V was pared by 3 bases and J by 3 bases, with 20 bases between. The germline V gene has CDR1 MGHRA and CDR2 YSYEKL. CDR3 DNA sequence: TGCGCCAGCAGCCACTCCCAGGTAATAGGGAGAGACACCGGGGAGCTGTTTTTT. Protein: CASSHSQVIGRDTGELFF.

The chain employs TRBV5-6 and TRBJ2-3; a weak D match, TRBD2 (5 bases). V lost 4 bases, J lost 4 bases, and 19 bases lay in between. The CDR3 loop spans 16 amino acids. The germline CDR1 and CDR2 sequences are SGHDT and YYEEEE. The CDR3 nucleotides read TGTGCCAGCAGCCCACAGCCGCGGCGGGTGGCAGATACGCAGTATTTT. Translated: CASSPQPRRVADTQYF.

The rearrangement uses TRBV28 and TRBJ1-2, with 9 bases aligning to TRBD1. The CDR3 contains 15 residues. Germline V CDR1 and CDR2: MDHEN, SYDVKM. Unmatched junction bases numbered 5, after V lost 2 bases and J lost 4 bases. DNA for the CDR3: TGTGCCAGCAGTTTAGGAGGGACAGGGTTCTATGGCTACACCTTC. It codes for CASSLGGTGFYGYTF.

This clonotype was observed a handful of times. The CDR3, as DNA: TGTGCCAGCAGCCAATTGGACTCCTACGAGCAGTACTTC. Amino acid sequence: CASSQLDSYEQYF. V is TRBV14 and J is TRBJ2-7; D is unresolved. The V end was cut by 2 bases, the J end by 0 bases, with 5 bases between. Germline CDR1 is SGHDN and CDR2 is FVKESK. The CDR3 is made up of 13 amino acids.

The chain has TRBV12-3 or TRBV12-4 and TRBJ2-5; a possible D gene is TRBD2 (6 bases). Between the trimmed V and J ends, which lost 3 bases and 4 bases, there was a span of 12 bases. The CDR3 has 14 amino acids. CDR3 residues: CASSLGGGGETQYF. CDR3 coding DNA: TGTGCCAGCAGTTTGGGTGGGGGAGGAGAGACCCAGTACTTC.

This chain uses TRBV18 with TRBJ1-5, with D possibly matching TRBD1 (5 bases). Trimming took 4 bases from V and 4 from J, leaving 5 bases between them. The CDR3 sequence is 12 residues long. CDR1 and CDR2 (germline): KGHSH, LQKENI. CDR3 DNA sequence: TGTGCCAGCTCACAGGGGAATCAGCCCCAGCATTTT. The encoded protein is CASSQGNQPQHF.

This rearrangement joins TRBV12-3 or TRBV12-4 to TRBJ2-7; 12 nucleotides align to TRBD2. V was clipped by 1 base and J by 3 bases; unmatched bases: 19. The CDR3 has 21 residues. In DNA, the CDR3 is TGTGCCAGCAGTTTAGTCCTCCGAATAAGGACTAGCGGGGTCCCGAGCTACGAGCAGTACTTC. Translated, it gives CASSLVLRIRTSGVPSYEQYF.